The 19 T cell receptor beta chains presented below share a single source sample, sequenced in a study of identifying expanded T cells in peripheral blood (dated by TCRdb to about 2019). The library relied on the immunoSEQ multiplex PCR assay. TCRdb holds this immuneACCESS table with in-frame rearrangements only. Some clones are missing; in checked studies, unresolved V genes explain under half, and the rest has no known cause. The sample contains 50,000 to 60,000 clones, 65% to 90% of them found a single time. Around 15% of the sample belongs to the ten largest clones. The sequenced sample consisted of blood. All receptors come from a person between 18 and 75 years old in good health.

The CDR3 DNA is TGTGCCAGCTCCCGGGACCGCACAGATACGCAGTATTTT. It specifies CASSRDRTDTQYF. The rearrangement joins TRBV4-2 to TRBJ2-3; tentatively, D is TRBD1 or TRBD2 (5 bases each). The CDR3 is 13 amino acids. Germline-derived CDR1 and CDR2 are LGHNA and YNFKEQ. V was pared by 8 bases and J by 1 base, with 10 bases between.

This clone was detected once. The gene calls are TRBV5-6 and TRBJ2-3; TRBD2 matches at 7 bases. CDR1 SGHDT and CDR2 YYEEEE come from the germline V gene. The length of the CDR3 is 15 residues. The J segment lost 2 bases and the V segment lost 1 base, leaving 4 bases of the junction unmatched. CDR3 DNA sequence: TGTGCCAGCAGCTTGTACCGGGGGGTCACAGATACGCAGTATTTT. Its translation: CASSLYRGVTDTQYF. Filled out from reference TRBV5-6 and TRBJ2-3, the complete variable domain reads DAGVTQSPTHLIKTRGQQVTLRCSPKSGHDTVSWYQQALGQGPQFIFQYYEEEERQRGNFPDRFSGHQFPNYSSELNVNALLLGDSALYLCASSLYRGVTDTQYFGPGTRLTVL.

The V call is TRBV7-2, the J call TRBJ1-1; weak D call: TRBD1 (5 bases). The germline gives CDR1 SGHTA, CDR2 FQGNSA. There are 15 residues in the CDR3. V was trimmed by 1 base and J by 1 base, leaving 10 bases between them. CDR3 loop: CASSLVGRRNTEAFF. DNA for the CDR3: TGTGCCAGCAGCTTAGTGGGACGTAGGAACACTGAAGCTTTCTTT.

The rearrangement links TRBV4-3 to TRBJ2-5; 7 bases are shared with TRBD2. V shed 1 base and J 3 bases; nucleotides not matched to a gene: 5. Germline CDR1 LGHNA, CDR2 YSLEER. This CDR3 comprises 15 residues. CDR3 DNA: TGCGCCAGCAGCCAAGCCCTGGGACTAAAAGAGACCCAGTACTTC. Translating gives CASSQALGLKETQYF.

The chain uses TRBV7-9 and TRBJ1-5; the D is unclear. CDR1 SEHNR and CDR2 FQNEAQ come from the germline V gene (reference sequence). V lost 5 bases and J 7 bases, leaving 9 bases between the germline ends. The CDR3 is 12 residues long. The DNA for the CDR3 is TGTGCCAGCAGCAGGAGTGGGCAGCCCCAGCATTTT. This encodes CASSRSGQPQHF.

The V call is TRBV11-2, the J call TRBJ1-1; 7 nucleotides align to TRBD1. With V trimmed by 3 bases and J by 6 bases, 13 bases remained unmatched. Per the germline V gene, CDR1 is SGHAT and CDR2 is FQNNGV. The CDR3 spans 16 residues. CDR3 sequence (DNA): TGTGCCAGCAGCTTTTTAGGGGGCAGGGTGGGCGCTGAAGCTTTCTTT. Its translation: CASSFLGGRVGAEAFF.

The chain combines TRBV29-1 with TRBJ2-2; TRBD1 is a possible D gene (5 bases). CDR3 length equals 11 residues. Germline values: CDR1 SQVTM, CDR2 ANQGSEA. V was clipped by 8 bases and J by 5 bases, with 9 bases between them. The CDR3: CSTKGTGELFF. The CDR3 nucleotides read TGCAGCACAAAGGGGACCGGGGAGCTGTTTTTT.

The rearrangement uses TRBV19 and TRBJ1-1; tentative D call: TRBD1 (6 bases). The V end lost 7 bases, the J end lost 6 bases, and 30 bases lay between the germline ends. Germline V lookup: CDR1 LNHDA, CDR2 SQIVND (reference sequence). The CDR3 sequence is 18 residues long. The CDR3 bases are TGTGCCAGTAAGGGAAATGACAGGAAACTTCCTATCAAACCTGAAGCTTTCTTT. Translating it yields CASKGNDRKLPIKPEAFF.

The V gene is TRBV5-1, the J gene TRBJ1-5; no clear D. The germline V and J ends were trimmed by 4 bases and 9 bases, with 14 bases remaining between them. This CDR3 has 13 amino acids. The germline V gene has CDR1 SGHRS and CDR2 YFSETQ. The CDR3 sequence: CASSQVLDGPQHF. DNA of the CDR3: TGCGCCAGCAGCCAAGTACTCGATGGGCCCCAGCATTTT.

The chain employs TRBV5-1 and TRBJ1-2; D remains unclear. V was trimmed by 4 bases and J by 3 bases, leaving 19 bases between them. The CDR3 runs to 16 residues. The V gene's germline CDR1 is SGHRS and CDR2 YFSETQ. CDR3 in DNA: TGCGCCAGCAGCCCGAGAGGCCACCAAAAGGACTATGGCTACACCTTC. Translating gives CASSPRGHQKDYGYTF.

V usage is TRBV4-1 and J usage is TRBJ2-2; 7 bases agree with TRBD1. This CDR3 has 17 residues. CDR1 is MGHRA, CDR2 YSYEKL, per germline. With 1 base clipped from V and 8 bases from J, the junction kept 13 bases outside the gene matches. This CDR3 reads CASSQVSGGLRGGELFF. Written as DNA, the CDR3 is TGCGCCAGCAGCCAAGTATCAGGGGGTCTTCGGGGAGGGGAGCTGTTTTTT.

The CDR3 region has the DNA TGCGCCAGCAGCTTGGGGGACAGAGGTTCTTCGCCCCAGCATTTT. It is translated as CASSLGDRGSSPQHF. The rearrangement uses TRBV5-1 and TRBJ1-5; 7 nucleotides align to TRBD1. The CDR3 runs 15 residues. Unmatched junction bases numbered 9, after V lost 0 bases and J lost 9 bases. The germline V gene encodes CDR1 SGHRS and CDR2 YFSETQ. The variable domain in full, with the rest retrieved from reference TRBV5-1 and TRBJ1-5, is KAGVTQTPRYLIKTRGQQVTLSCSPISGHRSVSWYQQTPGQGLQFLFEYFSETQRNKGNFPGRFSGRQFSNSRSEMNVSTLELGDSALYLCASSLGDRGSSPQHFGDGTRLSIL.

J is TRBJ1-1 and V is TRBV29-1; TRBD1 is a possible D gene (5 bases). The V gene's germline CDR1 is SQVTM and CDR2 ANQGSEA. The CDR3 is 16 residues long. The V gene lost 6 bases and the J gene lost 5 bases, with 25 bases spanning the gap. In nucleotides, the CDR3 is TGCAGCGTCACTAACTCGTGGGGGACGCTGGGGACTGAAGCTTTCTTT. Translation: CSVTNSWGTLGTEAFF.

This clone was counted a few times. The CDR3 spells CASSLQGRSDEQFF. CDR3 sequence (DNA): TGTGCCAGCAGCTTACAGGGGCGTTCGGATGAGCAGTTCTTC. The chain carries TRBV7-8 and TRBJ2-1, with D perhaps TRBD1 (6 bases). This CDR3 spans 14 amino acids. Germline CDR1 reads SGHVS; CDR2 reads FQNEAQ. Trimming left V 2 bases short and J 8 bases short, with 13 bases between.

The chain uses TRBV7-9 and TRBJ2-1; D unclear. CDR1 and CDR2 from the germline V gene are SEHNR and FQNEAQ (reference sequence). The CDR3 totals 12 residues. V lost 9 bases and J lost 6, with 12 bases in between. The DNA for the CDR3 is TGTGCCAGTTTAGGAGTGGGCAATGAGCAGTTCTTC. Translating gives CASLGVGNEQFF.

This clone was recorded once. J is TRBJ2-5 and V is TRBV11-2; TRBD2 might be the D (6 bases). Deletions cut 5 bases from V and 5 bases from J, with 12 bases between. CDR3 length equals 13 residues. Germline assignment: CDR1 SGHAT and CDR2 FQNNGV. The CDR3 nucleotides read TGTGCCAGCAGCGGTCGGGGGAGTGAGACCCAGTACTTC. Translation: CASSGRGSETQYF.

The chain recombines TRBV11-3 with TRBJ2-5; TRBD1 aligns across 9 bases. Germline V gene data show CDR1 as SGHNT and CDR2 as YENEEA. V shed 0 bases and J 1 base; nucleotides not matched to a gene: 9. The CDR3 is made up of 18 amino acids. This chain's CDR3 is CASSLDFWGQGAQETQYF. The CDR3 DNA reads TGTGCCAGCAGCTTAGATTTTTGGGGACAGGGTGCCCAAGAGACCCAGTACTTC.

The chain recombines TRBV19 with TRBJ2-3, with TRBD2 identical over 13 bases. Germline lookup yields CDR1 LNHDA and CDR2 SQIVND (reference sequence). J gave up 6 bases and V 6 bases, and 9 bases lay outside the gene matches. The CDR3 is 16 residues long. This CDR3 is CASSRLAGGGQDTQYF. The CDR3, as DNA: TGTGCCAGTAGCCGACTAGCGGGGGGAGGTCAGGATACGCAGTATTTT.

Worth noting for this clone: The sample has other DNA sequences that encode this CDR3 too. In DNA form, the CDR3 reads TGTGCCAGCTCACCACAGGGGGCAGGAAACACCATATATTTT. This sequence encodes CASSPQGAGNTIYF. The V gene is TRBV18, the J gene TRBJ1-3, with 7 nucleotides matching TRBD1. Germline loops: CDR1 KGHSH, CDR2 LQKENI. Trimming removed 1 base from V and 4 bases from J; junction bases left unmatched: 1. This CDR3 has 14 amino acids.